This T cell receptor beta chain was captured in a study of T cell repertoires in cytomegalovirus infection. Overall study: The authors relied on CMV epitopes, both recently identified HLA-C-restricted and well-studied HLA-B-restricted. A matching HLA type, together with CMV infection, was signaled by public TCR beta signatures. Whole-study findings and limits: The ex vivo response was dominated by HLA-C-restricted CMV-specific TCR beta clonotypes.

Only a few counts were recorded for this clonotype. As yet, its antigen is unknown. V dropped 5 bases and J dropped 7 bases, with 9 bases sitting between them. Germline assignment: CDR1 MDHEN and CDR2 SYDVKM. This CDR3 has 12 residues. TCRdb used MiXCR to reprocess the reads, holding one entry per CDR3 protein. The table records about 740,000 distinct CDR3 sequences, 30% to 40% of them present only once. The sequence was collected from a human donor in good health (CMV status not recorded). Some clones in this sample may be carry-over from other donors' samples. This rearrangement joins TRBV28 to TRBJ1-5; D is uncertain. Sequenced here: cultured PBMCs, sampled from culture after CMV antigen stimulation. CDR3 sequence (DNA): TGTGCCAGCAGTCCCCGTGTCCAGCCCCAGCATTTT. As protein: CASSPRVQPQHF.